A selection of T cell receptor beta chains follows, all from one sample in a study of CD8+ T cells in alopecia areata. Some clones are missing from TCRdb's copy, which holds only in-frame ones; the method was immunoSEQ multiplex PCR. The data contain just under 65,000 clones, about 43% of them singletons. Sequencing was performed on CD8+ T cells sorted from blood, taken at roughly week 38, from a patient treated with tofacitinib. The receptors were gathered from a human donor with alopecia areata. CDR3s include the opening cysteine and the closing phenylalanine or tryptophan. The D gene is left open where the match is weak. Not all rows give a size; the values are once, few, many and, for expanded clones, a class.

>TRBV7-6|TRBD2|TRBJ2-3|.
TGTGCCAGCAGCTTAGGCGGGAGGGGCACAGATACGCAGTGTTTT
CASSLGGRGTDTQCF
>TRBV2|TRBD1|TRBJ1-1|few
TGTGCCAGCAGCCGCGGACAGGGGCAGCACACTGAAGCTTTCTTT
CASSRGQGQHTEAFF
>TRBV25-1|.|TRBJ2-3|few
TGTGCCAGCAGATCGCTACAAGATACGCAGTATTTT
CASRSLQDTQYF
>TRBV9|.|TRBJ1-3|.
TGTGCCAGCAGCGAGGGGACGGAGGTGGGAAACACCATATATTTT
CASSEGTEVGNTIYF
>TRBV5-6|.|TRBJ2-3|.
TGTGCCAGCAGCTCGCCCCGGGACCCAATGGATACGCAGTATTTT
CASSSPRDPMDTQYF
>TRBV30|.|TRBJ1-5|.
TGTGCCGGGTCATATAGCAATCAGCCCCAGCATTTT
CAGSYSNQPQHF
>TRBV2|.|TRBJ2-7|.
TGTGCCAGCACTGGACAGTCCTGGTCGGCTTACGAGCAGTACTTC
CASTGQSWSAYEQYF
>TRBV5-6|TRBD2|TRBJ2-7|.
TGTGCCAGCAGCTTATCTAGCGGGAACTACGAGCAGTACTTC
CASSLSSGNYEQYF
>TRBV29-1|.|TRBJ2-7|.
TGCAGCGTGAGGGGATGGGGTCGGACCGAAGGCGGCCCTAGCTCCTACGAGCAGTACTTC
CSVRGWGRTEGGPSSYEQYF
>TRBV7-7|.|TRBJ2-7|.
TGTGCTAGCAGCCCCGGGGACGGCCCTGCCTACGAGCAGTACTTC
CASSPGDGPAYEQYF
>TRBV4-1|.|TRBJ1-5|.
TGCGCCAGCAGCCAAGAAACTGGTACAAATCAGCCCCAGCATTTT
CASSQETGTNQPQHF
>TRBV29-1|TRBD1|TRBJ1-2|few
TGCAGCGCAGGGGGGGGAAGATCCTATGGCTACACCTTC
CSAGGGRSYGYTF
>TRBV6-6|.|TRBJ2-1|.
TGTGCCCACCAGGACGCCCGCAATGAGCAGTTCTTC
CAHQDARNEQFF
>TRBV23-1|TRBD2|TRBJ2-3|once
TGCGCCAGCACCTTCAATAATAGCGGGAGCACAGATACGCAGTATTTT
CASTFNNSGSTDTQYF
>TRBV13|.|TRBJ2-6|.
TGTGCCAGCAGCTTAGGAGGACAGCTCTCTGGGGCCAACGTCCTGACTTTC
CASSLGGQLSGANVLTF
>TRBV7-2|TRBD1|TRBJ2-7|.
TGTGCCAGCAGCTTAGAGAGGGGGCGTAGGGACGAGCAGTACTTC
CASSLERGRRDEQYF
>TRBV14|TRBD2|TRBJ2-3|medium-sized
TGTGCCAGCAGCCAAGGGGCGGGAGCGACAGATACGCAGTATTTT
CASSQGAGATDTQYF
>TRBV11-2|TRBD2|TRBJ2-7|.
TGTGCCAGCAGCTTAGGACTAGCGGGAGTCGAGCAGTACTTC
CASSLGLAGVEQYF
>TRBV19|TRBD2|TRBJ2-1|few
TGTGCCATATCTAGCGGAGGAGCCTACAATGAGCAGTTCTTC
CAISSGGAYNEQFF
>TRBV28|TRBD1|TRBJ1-3|.
TGTGCCAGCAGTTTATTCCAGGGGGCGGTTGGAAACACCATATATTTT
CASSLFQGAVGNTIYF
>TRBV6-4|.|TRBJ2-2|.
TGTGCCAGCCGGGCGGGGGCATACACCGGGGAGCTGTTTTTT
CASRAGAYTGELFF
>TRBV19|.|TRBJ2-1|.
TGTGCCAGTAGTATGGGCAATGAGCAGTTCTTC
CASSMGNEQFF
>TRBV29-1|TRBD2|TRBJ2-1|few
TGCAGCGTTGAAGAGGGGACGGGAGGGTGGAATGAGCAGTTCTTC
CSVEEGTGGWNEQFF
>TRBV27|.|TRBJ1-2|few
TGTGCCAGCAGACAGGACGCCGGGCCGTTCTATGGCTACACCTTC
CASRQDAGPFYGYTF
>TRBV4-3|.|TRBJ2-5|few
TGCGCCAGCAGCCAAGATGGGGGTTACCAAGAGACCCAGTACTTC
CASSQDGGYQETQYF
>TRBV29-1|.|TRBJ2-5|.
TGCAGCGCCACGCGGCAGTACGGGTCAGGCTTAGCGGAGACCCAGTACTTC
CSATRQYGSGLAETQYF
>TRBV7-9|.|TRBJ2-5|.
TGTGCCAGCAGCCAAGGTCAGCAAGAGACCCAGTACTTC
CASSQGQQETQYF
>TRBV23-1|.|TRBJ2-4|.
TGCGCCAGCAGTCAATCTAGGACCGGAACAAGGTCCAATATAGCCAAAAACATTCAGTACTTC
CASSQSRTGTRSNIAKNIQYF
>TRBV7-9|TRBD2|TRBJ2-5|.
TGTGCCAGCAGCTTAGGGGGACTAGCGGGAGCTAAAGAGACCCAGTACTTC
CASSLGGLAGAKETQYF
>TRBV29-1|.|TRBJ2-5|few
TGCAGCGTTGAAGATTGGGCAGGAGGTATACAAGAGACCCAGTACTTC
CSVEDWAGGIQETQYF
>TRBV6-5|.|TRBJ1-1|.
TGTGCCAGCAGTTCCGATACCTCTGGGACTGAAGCTTTCTTT
CASSSDTSGTEAFF
>TRBV13|.|TRBJ1-2|.
TGTGCCAGCAGCTTAACGCTCATGAGGAAAGATGGCTACACCTTC
CASSLTLMRKDGYTF
>TRBV7-6|.|TRBJ2-5|.
TGTGCCAGCAGCTTAGGTCCAGGGATGACGGGAGAGACCCAGTACTTC
CASSLGPGMTGETQYF
>TRBV19|.|TRBJ1-1|.
TGTGCCAGTAGTTTATTTATGAACACTGAAGCTTTCTTT
CASSLFMNTEAFF
>TRBV7-8|.|TRBJ1-5|.
TGTGCCAGCAGCTTATCCCCGGATCAGCCCCAGCATTTT
CASSLSPDQPQHF
>TRBV4-1|TRBD1|TRBJ2-7|.
TGCGCCAGCAGCCAAGAACCAGGGGGATTTAACGAGCAGTACTTC
CASSQEPGGFNEQYF
>TRBV4-1|.|TRBJ2-7|.
TGCGCCAGCAGCCAAGTCACAGATTACGAGCAGTACTTC
CASSQVTDYEQYF
>TRBV15|.|TRBJ1-4|once
TGTGCCACCAGCAGAACAGGTGAAAAACTGTTTTTT
CATSRTGEKLFF
>TRBV7-9|.|TRBJ2-3|.
TGTGCCAGCAGCCAAGTGTCAGGCCCAGATACGCAGTATTTT
CASSQVSGPDTQYF
>TRBV30|.|TRBJ2-5|once
TGTGCCCTGATCACACCGGACCAAGAGACCCAGTACTTC
CALITPDQETQYF
>TRBV19|.|TRBJ1-2|.
TGTGCCAGTAGTACACAGGGAACCTATGGCTACACCTTC
CASSTQGTYGYTF
>TRBV28|.|TRBJ1-5|.
TGTGCCACCGACATGGGAGATCAGCCCCAGCATTTT
CATDMGDQPQHF
>TRBV11-2|TRBD2|TRBJ2-1|.
TGTGCCAGCAGCGGTTCTAGCGGGAGGTCCTTCGCGGATGAGCAGTTCTTC
CASSGSSGRSFADEQFF
>TRBV30|.|TRBJ2-7|.
TGTGCCTGGGGACATACTTCCTACGAGCAGTACTTC
CAWGHTSYEQYF
>TRBV13|TRBD2|TRBJ2-7|many
TGTGCCAGCAGCTCTAGCGGGAGGGGGTACGAGCAGTACTTC
CASSSSGRGYEQYF
>TRBV2|.|TRBJ2-2|.
TGTGCCAGCAGCGGAGACAGTAGAACCGGGGAGCTGTTTTTT
CASSGDSRTGELFF
>TRBV30|TRBD1|TRBJ2-1|.
TGTGCCTGGACCGTCGGGACAGGCTACAATGAGCAGTTCTTC
CAWTVGTGYNEQFF
>TRBV20-1|.|TRBJ2-1|few
TGCAGTGCTAGAGATGGGTGGGAGCAGTTCTTC
CSARDGWEQFF
>TRBV30|TRBD1|TRBJ2-7|.
TGTGCCTGGAGTACTGGACAGGGGGCAGTGGGGCAGTACTTC
CAWSTGQGAVGQYF
>TRBV30|.|TRBJ2-5|.
TGTGCCTGGAGAGATGTCCTACGGGGGACCCAGTACTTC
CAWRDVLRGTQYF
>TRBV27|.|TRBJ1-4|few
TGTGCCAGCAGTTGCCTAACACGTAAAACTAATGAAAAACTGTTTTTT
CASSCLTRKTNEKLFF
>TRBV9|.|TRBJ2-3|.
TGTGCCAGCAGCGCGATTGATACGCAGTATTTT
CASSAIDTQYF
>TRBV27|TRBD1|TRBJ1-1|.
TGTGCCAGCAGTCCGACAGGGGCTACCACTGAAGCTTTCTTT
CASSPTGATTEAFF
>TRBV30|TRBD2|TRBJ2-1|.
TGTGCCTGGAACCTTCACCTAGCGGGGATTTACAATGAGCAGTTCTTC
CAWNLHLAGIYNEQFF
>TRBV2|.|TRBJ2-6|.
TGTGCCAGCAGTGGTGGTGGGGCCAACGTCCTGACTTTC
CASSGGGANVLTF
>TRBV18|TRBD2|TRBJ2-5|.
TGTGCCAGCTCACCCCTTATAGCGGGAGCCGAAGAGACCCAGTACTTC
CASSPLIAGAEETQYF
>TRBV29-1|.|TRBJ2-2|.
TGCAGCGTTTTGGATCCAAACACCGGGGAGCTGTTTTTT
CSVLDPNTGELFF
>TRBV9|.|TRBJ1-1|.
TGTGCCAGCAGCGCCGCCCCACGGGGCACTGAAGCTTTCTTT
CASSAAPRGTEAFF
>TRBV5-1|.|TRBJ2-7|.
TGCGCCAGCAGCCAAGAACTGGTGGGGAGCTCCTACGAGCAGTACTTC
CASSQELVGSSYEQYF
>TRBV5-4|TRBD1|TRBJ1-5|.
TGTGCCAGCAGCCAAGATCCCAGGACAGGGTTAGGTCAGCCCCAGCATTTT
CASSQDPRTGLGQPQHF